The rows below give T cell receptor beta chains drawn from one sample of a study of blood T cell repertoires in COVID-19. Data came from immunoSEQ multiplex PCR; TCRdb stores just in-frame clones and leaves some out. The sample shows about 280,000 clones, around 90% of them seen only once. The sequenced material came from PBMCs or T cells enriched from blood (not recorded which). The receptors come from a woman in her thirties or forties who had recovered from COVID-19. CDR3s include the opening cysteine and the closing phenylalanine or tryptophan. The D gene is left open where the match is weak. A row's size may be missing; if present it is once, few, many or a size class.

DNA: TGTGCCAGCAGCCCAGGTATAGGGGACATTCAGTACTTC
CDR3: CASSPGIGDIQYF
V: TRBV9
size: .
J: TRBJ2-4
D: .

DNA: TGCGCCAGCAGCCACGGGACTAGCGGGAGCAATGAGCAGTTCTTC
CDR3: CASSHGTSGSNEQFF
V: TRBV4-3
size: .
J: TRBJ2-1
D: TRBD2

DNA: TGTGCCAGCAGCACTCAACAGGGGAAGGGATTCAATGAGCAGTTCTTC
CDR3: CASSTQQGKGFNEQFF
V: TRBV7-6
size: .
J: TRBJ2-1
D: TRBD1

DNA: TGTGCCAGCAGAAGCGGGTCGAACACCGGGGAGCTGTTTTTT
CDR3: CASRSGSNTGELFF
V: TRBV2
size: .
J: TRBJ2-2
D: .

DNA: TGTGCCAGCAGCCTCTGGACAGGTAGCACAGATACGCAGTATTTT
CDR3: CASSLWTGSTDTQYF
V: TRBV7-9
size: .
J: TRBJ2-3
D: TRBD1

DNA: TGTGCCAGCAGCTTCGACGGGAGTCGAGGAGTGGGGGTCACCGGGGAGCTGTTTTTT
CDR3: CASSFDGSRGVGVTGELFF
V: TRBV5-4
size: .
J: TRBJ2-2
D: .

DNA: TGTGCCAGCAGCTTAAAGGGGGAGACTGAAGCTTTCTTT
CDR3: CASSLKGETEAFF
V: TRBV7-3
size: .
J: TRBJ1-1
D: .

DNA: TGTGCCAGCGCCCACAGCCGCTCCGGCACAGATACGCAGTATTTT
CDR3: CASAHSRSGTDTQYF
V: TRBV6-6
size: .
J: TRBJ2-3
D: .

DNA: TGTGCTGGCAGGGTTGCGAGAGGTTCCTACGAGCAGTACTTC
CDR3: CAGRVARGSYEQYF
V: TRBV6-5
size: .
J: TRBJ2-7
D: .

DNA: TGTGCCAGCAGCCAAGCAACGGCAGGGGTTTACAATGAGCAGTTCTTC
CDR3: CASSQATAGVYNEQFF
V: TRBV14
size: .
J: TRBJ2-1
D: .

DNA: TGTGCCAGCAGTTTTCAGGGGTTCGATTCACCCCTCCACTTT
CDR3: CASSFQGFDSPLHF
V: TRBV28
size: .
J: TRBJ1-6
D: .

DNA: TGCGCCAGCAGCCTCCCCCGCGGGACAGGGAACAATGAGCAGTTCTTC
CDR3: CASSLPRGTGNNEQFF
V: TRBV4-1
size: .
J: TRBJ2-1
D: TRBD1

DNA: TGTGCCAGCAGCGCGGACAGATATGGCTACACCTTC
CDR3: CASSADRYGYTF
V: TRBV7-9
size: .
J: TRBJ1-2
D: .

DNA: TGTGCCAGCAGCCACTCTAGCACAGATACGCAGTATTTT
CDR3: CASSHSSTDTQYF
V: TRBV3-1/TRBV3-2
size: .
J: TRBJ2-3
D: .

DNA: TGTGCCAGCAGCGGTAGCGGGAGACCGACCGGGGAGCTGTTTTTT
CDR3: CASSGSGRPTGELFF
V: TRBV9
size: .
J: TRBJ2-2
D: TRBD2

DNA: TGTGCCTGGGATGACAGGGGTCGGCGCCAGCCCCAGCATTTT
CDR3: CAWDDRGRRQPQHF
V: TRBV30
size: .
J: TRBJ1-5
D: TRBD1

DNA: TGTGCCAGCAGCTTAGCTGGACTAGCGGGGAACTGGGATACGCAGTATTTT
CDR3: CASSLAGLAGNWDTQYF
V: TRBV7-2
size: .
J: TRBJ2-3
D: TRBD2

DNA: TGTGCCAGCAGTCAGACCCGACAGGTTGGAAACACCATATATTTT
CDR3: CASSQTRQVGNTIYF
V: TRBV28
size: .
J: TRBJ1-3
D: .

DNA: TGCGCCAGCAGTGAGTACACTAGCGGGTCCGACAATGAGCAGTTCTTC
CDR3: CASSEYTSGSDNEQFF
V: TRBV10-2
size: .
J: TRBJ2-1
D: TRBD2

DNA: TGCGCCAGCAGCGGAATAGCGGGTTCCTACAATGAGCAGTTCTTC
CDR3: CASSGIAGSYNEQFF
V: TRBV5-1
size: few
J: TRBJ2-1
D: TRBD2

DNA: TGTGCCAGCAGTGACAGGGGGCAAGACGAGCAGTACTTC
CDR3: CASSDRGQDEQYF
V: TRBV2
size: .
J: TRBJ2-7
D: TRBD1

DNA: TGCGCCAGCAGCCACGCAAGGGACATTCCCACCGGGGAGCTGTTTTTT
CDR3: CASSHARDIPTGELFF
V: TRBV4-1
size: .
J: TRBJ2-2
D: .

DNA: TGTGCCAGCAGCCAAGGGGGCCCCGCGCGGTTCTTC
CDR3: CASSQGGPARFF
V: TRBV7-3
size: few
J: TRBJ2-1
D: TRBD1

DNA: TGTGCCAGCAGCTACGGTCCCGGGACAGGGGCCATCCCTAGGGAGCAGTTCTTC
CDR3: CASSYGPGTGAIPREQFF
V: TRBV7-2
size: .
J: TRBJ2-1
D: TRBD1

DNA: TGTGCCAGCAGCCGCCCGGGCGGGAGAAGAGGGGCCAGGTACGAGCAGTACTTC
CDR3: CASSRPGGRRGARYEQYF
V: TRBV6-2/TRBV6-3
size: .
J: TRBJ2-7
D: TRBD2

DNA: TGTGCCAGCAGCTTAAGAGTGCAGGAAGGCTACACCTTC
CDR3: CASSLRVQEGYTF
V: TRBV7-9
size: .
J: TRBJ1-2
D: .

DNA: TGTGCTAGTGGTTTTTCCCCGGGGAATGAGTTCTTC
CDR3: CASGFSPGNEFF
V: TRBV12-5
size: .
J: TRBJ2-1
D: .

DNA: TGTGCCAGCTCACCAGCTGAGGCTCCGTCGTACGAGCAGTACTTC
CDR3: CASSPAEAPSYEQYF
V: TRBV18
size: once
J: TRBJ2-7
D: .

DNA: TGTGCCAGCAGCCAAGAGATCTGGCAGGCCTACGAGCAGTACTTC
CDR3: CASSQEIWQAYEQYF
V: TRBV3-1/TRBV3-2
size: .
J: TRBJ2-7
D: .

DNA: TGTGCCAGCAGTTACGCCCTACTCACCGGGGAGCTGTTTTTT
CDR3: CASSYALLTGELFF
V: TRBV6-2/TRBV6-3
size: .
J: TRBJ2-2
D: .

DNA: TGTGCCAGCAGCTTAGCGCCGAGCACAGATACGCAGTATTTT
CDR3: CASSLAPSTDTQYF
V: TRBV7-3
size: .
J: TRBJ2-3
D: .

DNA: TGTGCCAGCAGCCCGGGACTAGCGGGAACAGAGACCCAGTACTTC
CDR3: CASSPGLAGTETQYF
V: TRBV7-6
size: .
J: TRBJ2-5
D: TRBD2

DNA: .
CDR3: CASILGGTGELNQPQHF
V: TRBV28
size: .
J: TRBJ1-5
D: .

DNA: TGTGCCAGCAGTCCGAATGAGGGTAGGGATTCACCCCTCCACTTT
CDR3: CASSPNEGRDSPLHF
V: TRBV28
size: .
J: TRBJ1-6
D: .

DNA: TGTGCCAGCAGCTTAAGGGGTGCAGCGGGAGCCTACGAGCAGTACTTC
CDR3: CASSLRGAAGAYEQYF
V: TRBV7-3
size: .
J: TRBJ2-7
D: TRBD2

DNA: TGTGCCAGCAGCCGGGACACCTCCTACAATGAGCAGTTCTTC
CDR3: CASSRDTSYNEQFF
V: TRBV3-1/TRBV3-2
size: .
J: TRBJ2-1
D: .

DNA: TGTGCCAGCAGCCGAGAAGGGGGATGGGAAAAACTGTTTTTT
CDR3: CASSREGGWEKLFF
V: TRBV2
size: .
J: TRBJ1-4
D: .

DNA: TGTGCCATCAGCCCTTCGCTAGCGGGAGGGAGGTACGAGCAGTACTTC
CDR3: CAISPSLAGGRYEQYF
V: TRBV10-3
size: .
J: TRBJ2-7
D: TRBD2

DNA: TGTGCCAGTAGTGCCCAGACAGGGGGCGCAACAGATACGCAGTATTTT
CDR3: CASSAQTGGATDTQYF
V: TRBV19
size: .
J: TRBJ2-3
D: TRBD1

DNA: TGTGCCTGCGCCCGGGACAGGGGGTTCAATGAGCAGTTCTTC
CDR3: CACARDRGFNEQFF
V: TRBV30
size: .
J: TRBJ2-1
D: TRBD1

DNA: TGCAGCGTAATTCAGGGTGAAGCTTTCTTT
CDR3: CSVIQGEAFF
V: TRBV29-1
size: few
J: TRBJ1-1
D: .

DNA: TGTGCCAGCAGTTACAACAGCGGACGCTCTAATGAAAAACTGTTTTTT
CDR3: CASSYNSGRSNEKLFF
V: TRBV6-5
size: many
J: TRBJ1-4
D: .

DNA: TGTGCCAGCAGCCTTGGGACTATGGAGACCCAGTACTTC
CDR3: CASSLGTMETQYF
V: TRBV7-2
size: once
J: TRBJ2-5
D: TRBD2

DNA: TGTGCCAGCAGCCAGGCGGGGACAGGTTATGGCTACACCTTC
CDR3: CASSQAGTGYGYTF
V: TRBV4-2
size: .
J: TRBJ1-2
D: TRBD1

DNA: TGTGCCAGCAGTCCCGGGGGGGCCCACGAGCAGTACTTC
CDR3: CASSPGGAHEQYF
V: TRBV3-1/TRBV3-2
size: .
J: TRBJ2-7
D: TRBD2

DNA: TGTGCCAGCAGCTCGCGGCAGGGGGGAAACACCATATATTTT
CDR3: CASSSRQGGNTIYF
V: TRBV6-5
size: .
J: TRBJ1-3
D: .

DNA: TGCGCCAGCAGCTTGGGAGGTTCGGGCTACACCTTC
CDR3: CASSLGGSGYTF
V: TRBV5-1
size: once
J: TRBJ1-2
D: .

DNA: TGTGCCAGCAGTTACGCCCGGGGGTTTAACACTGAAGCTTTCTTT
CDR3: CASSYARGFNTEAFF
V: TRBV6-5
size: .
J: TRBJ1-1
D: .

DNA: TGTGCCAGCAGCCCCGACAGCTATGGCTACACCTTC
CDR3: CASSPDSYGYTF
V: TRBV7-9
size: few
J: TRBJ1-2
D: .

DNA: TGTGCCAGCAGGGTAGAGGGAAATTCACCCCTCCACTTT
CDR3: CASRVEGNSPLHF
V: TRBV12-3/TRBV12-4
size: .
J: TRBJ1-6
D: .

DNA: TGTGCCAGCAGCGACTTACCAGATACGCAGTATTTT
CDR3: CASSDLPDTQYF
V: TRBV6-2/TRBV6-3
size: once
J: TRBJ2-3
D: .

DNA: TGTGCCTGGAGCCCTATAGAGGGAGAGCAGTACTTC
CDR3: CAWSPIEGEQYF
V: TRBV30
size: once
J: TRBJ2-7
D: .

DNA: TGCGCCAGCAGCCAACGTAGGACAGCTTCCTACGAGCAGTACTTC
CDR3: CASSQRRTASYEQYF
V: TRBV4-1
size: .
J: TRBJ2-7
D: .

DNA: TGTGCCAGCAGGGGGGGTTTCTATAGCAATCAGCCCCAGCATTTT
CDR3: CASRGGFYSNQPQHF
V: TRBV28
size: .
J: TRBJ1-5
D: .

DNA: TGTGCCTCCAAGGCTAGCGGGATGTGGAATGAGCAGTTCTTC
CDR3: CASKASGMWNEQFF
V: TRBV19
size: .
J: TRBJ2-1
D: TRBD2

DNA: TGCGCCAGCAGCTTGGTAGCGGGAGTTTCCACCGGGGAGCTGTTTTTT
CDR3: CASSLVAGVSTGELFF
V: TRBV5-1
size: .
J: TRBJ2-2
D: TRBD2

DNA: TGTGCCAGCACCCTGAACGGACTAGCGGGAGAAAGGCAGTTCTTC
CDR3: CASTLNGLAGERQFF
V: TRBV6-5
size: .
J: TRBJ2-1
D: TRBD2

DNA: TGTGCCAGCCGTGTCAAACTAGCGGGAACCTACGAGCAGTACTTC
CDR3: CASRVKLAGTYEQYF
V: TRBV28
size: .
J: TRBJ2-7
D: TRBD2

DNA: TGTGCCAGCAGCGACGGACAGGGAGGCTACACCATATATTTT
CDR3: CASSDGQGGYTIYF
V: TRBV2
size: .
J: TRBJ1-3
D: TRBD1

DNA: TGTGCCAGCAGCCCCCGGAGCCTTGAGCAGTTCTTC
CDR3: CASSPRSLEQFF
V: TRBV7-2
size: .
J: TRBJ2-1
D: .